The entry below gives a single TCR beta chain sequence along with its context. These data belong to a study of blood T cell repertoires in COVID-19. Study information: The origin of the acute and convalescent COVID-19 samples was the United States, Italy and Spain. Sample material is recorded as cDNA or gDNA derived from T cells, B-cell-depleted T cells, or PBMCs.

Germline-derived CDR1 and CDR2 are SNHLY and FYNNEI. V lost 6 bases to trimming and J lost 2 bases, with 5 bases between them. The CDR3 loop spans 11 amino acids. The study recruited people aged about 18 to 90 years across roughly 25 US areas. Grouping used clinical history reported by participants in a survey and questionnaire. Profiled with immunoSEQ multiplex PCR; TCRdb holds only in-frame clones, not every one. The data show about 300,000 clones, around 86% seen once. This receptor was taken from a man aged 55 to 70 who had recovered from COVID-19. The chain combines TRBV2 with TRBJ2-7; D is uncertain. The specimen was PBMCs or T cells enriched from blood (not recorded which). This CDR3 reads CASRVAYEQYF. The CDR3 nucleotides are TGTGCCAGCAGGGTAGCCTACGAGCAGTACTTC.